Listed below are T cell receptor beta chains from one sample, sequenced in a study of Ad26.COV2.S vaccination and SARS-CoV-2 variants. Some clones are missing from TCRdb's copy, which holds only in-frame ones; the method was immunoSEQ multiplex PCR. The repertoire holds around 320,000 clones, with 70% to 90% as singletons. Sequencing was performed on peripheral blood, taken in a trial of Ad26.COV2.S vaccine versus placebo. The source of these receptors is a person between 18 and 59 years old who received the Ad26.COV2.S COVID-19 vaccine or a placebo. Both conserved end residues are part of each CDR3. The order of the fields is D gene, J gene, clone size, CDR3 length, V gene, CDR3 protein, CDR3 DNA. The D gene is left open where the match is weak. Clone size appears in some rows only: once, few, many, or a class for an expanded clone.

TRBD1 TRBJ2-1 - 15 TRBV6-2/TRBV6-3 CASSQRGLYYNEQFF TGTGCCAGCAGCCAAAGGGGGCTCTATTACAATGAGCAGTTCTTC
- TRBJ2-1 - 12 TRBV10-3 CAISEGGEGQFF TGTGCCATCAGTGAGGGAGGGGAAGGGCAGTTCTTC
TRBD2 TRBJ2-5 - 13 TRBV2 CASSRGEGETQYF TGTGCCAGCAGTAGAGGGGAGGGTGAGACCCAGTACTTC
- TRBJ1-1 - 11 TRBV29-1 CSGRVGTEAFF TGCAGCGGCAGGGTTGGCACTGAAGCTTTCTTT
- TRBJ1-5 - 12 TRBV3-1/TRBV3-2 CASSPKDQPQHF TGTGCCAGCAGCCCGAAGGATCAGCCCCAGCATTTT
- TRBJ2-3 once 11 TRBV29-1 CSVGMADTQYF TGCAGCGTGGGGATGGCAGATACGCAGTATTTT
TRBD1 TRBJ1-4 - 15 TRBV27 CASRRQGVYNEKLFF TGTGCCAGCAGGAGACAGGGGGTTTATAATGAAAAACTGTTTTTT
- TRBJ1-6 - 12 TRBV7-9 CASSLIGSPLHF TGTGCCAGCAGCTTAATCGGTTCACCCCTCCACTTT
TRBD1 TRBJ2-1 once 15 TRBV5-1 CASSFTGGSYNEQFF TGCGCCAGCAGCTTTACAGGGGGCTCCTACAATGAGCAGTTCTTC
TRBD1 TRBJ1-1 - 16 TRBV5-1 CASSLVEGQGNTEAFF TGCGCCAGCAGCTTGGTCGAGGGACAGGGGAACACTGAAGCTTTCTTT
TRBD2 TRBJ2-7 few 17 TRBV4-1 CASSRLSSGGRSYEQYF TGCGCCAGCAGCCGCCTCTCAAGCGGGGGGCGCTCCTACGAGCAGTACTTC
- TRBJ2-2 - 15 TRBV6-5 CASSSGGGLPGELFF TGTGCCAGCAGTTCCGGTGGGGGACTGCCCGGGGAGCTGTTTTTT
- TRBJ2-5 - 13 TRBV5-4 CASSVQVQETQYF TGTGCCAGCAGCGTGCAGGTCCAAGAGACCCAGTACTTC
TRBD1 TRBJ1-4 - 16 TRBV6-5 CASSYTRTGANEKLFF TGTGCCAGCAGTTACACGCGGACAGGGGCTAATGAAAAACTGTTTTTT
TRBD2 TRBJ2-3 - 15 TRBV18 CASSPRGGTTDTQYF TGTGCCAGCTCACCGCGGGGGGGCACAACAGATACGCAGTATTTT
TRBD2 TRBJ2-2 - 16 TRBV30 CAWSVGGGWGTGELFF TGTGCCTGGAGTGTAGGCGGGGGGTGGGGAACCGGGGAGCTGTTTTTT
- TRBJ1-3 - 15 TRBV30 CAWSVGVLSGNTIYF TGTGCCTGGAGTGTTGGGGTCCTCTCTGGAAACACCATATATTTT